This T cell receptor (beta chain) was sequenced in a study of blood T cell repertoires in COVID-19. Looking at the study overall: The United States, Italy and Spain supplied acute and convalescent COVID-19 samples.

Authors' data handling: Reference gene primers were amplified, and this amplification served to estimate nucleated cell counts. The table came from immunoSEQ multiplex PCR; TCRdb's copy has only in-frame clones and leaves some out. V and J calls and clone size are given by that table; D and trimming were obtained from the DNA. Of some 170,000 clones in the sample, roughly 89% are singletons; the top ten hold over 3.5%. The sequence was obtained from a woman aged 60 to 75 who had recovered from COVID-19. Material: peripheral blood.

The CDR3 loop is CASSLLGGDRAGYTF. Here the CDR3 DNA reads TGTGCCAGCAGTTTACTGGGAGGGGACAGGGCTGGCTACACCTTC. J is TRBJ1-2 and V is TRBV28, with TRBD1 matching over 9 bases. The CDR3 length is 15 residues. V dropped 2 bases and J dropped 7; count of bases not matched to a gene: 8. The V gene's germline CDR1 is MDHEN and CDR2 SYDVKM.